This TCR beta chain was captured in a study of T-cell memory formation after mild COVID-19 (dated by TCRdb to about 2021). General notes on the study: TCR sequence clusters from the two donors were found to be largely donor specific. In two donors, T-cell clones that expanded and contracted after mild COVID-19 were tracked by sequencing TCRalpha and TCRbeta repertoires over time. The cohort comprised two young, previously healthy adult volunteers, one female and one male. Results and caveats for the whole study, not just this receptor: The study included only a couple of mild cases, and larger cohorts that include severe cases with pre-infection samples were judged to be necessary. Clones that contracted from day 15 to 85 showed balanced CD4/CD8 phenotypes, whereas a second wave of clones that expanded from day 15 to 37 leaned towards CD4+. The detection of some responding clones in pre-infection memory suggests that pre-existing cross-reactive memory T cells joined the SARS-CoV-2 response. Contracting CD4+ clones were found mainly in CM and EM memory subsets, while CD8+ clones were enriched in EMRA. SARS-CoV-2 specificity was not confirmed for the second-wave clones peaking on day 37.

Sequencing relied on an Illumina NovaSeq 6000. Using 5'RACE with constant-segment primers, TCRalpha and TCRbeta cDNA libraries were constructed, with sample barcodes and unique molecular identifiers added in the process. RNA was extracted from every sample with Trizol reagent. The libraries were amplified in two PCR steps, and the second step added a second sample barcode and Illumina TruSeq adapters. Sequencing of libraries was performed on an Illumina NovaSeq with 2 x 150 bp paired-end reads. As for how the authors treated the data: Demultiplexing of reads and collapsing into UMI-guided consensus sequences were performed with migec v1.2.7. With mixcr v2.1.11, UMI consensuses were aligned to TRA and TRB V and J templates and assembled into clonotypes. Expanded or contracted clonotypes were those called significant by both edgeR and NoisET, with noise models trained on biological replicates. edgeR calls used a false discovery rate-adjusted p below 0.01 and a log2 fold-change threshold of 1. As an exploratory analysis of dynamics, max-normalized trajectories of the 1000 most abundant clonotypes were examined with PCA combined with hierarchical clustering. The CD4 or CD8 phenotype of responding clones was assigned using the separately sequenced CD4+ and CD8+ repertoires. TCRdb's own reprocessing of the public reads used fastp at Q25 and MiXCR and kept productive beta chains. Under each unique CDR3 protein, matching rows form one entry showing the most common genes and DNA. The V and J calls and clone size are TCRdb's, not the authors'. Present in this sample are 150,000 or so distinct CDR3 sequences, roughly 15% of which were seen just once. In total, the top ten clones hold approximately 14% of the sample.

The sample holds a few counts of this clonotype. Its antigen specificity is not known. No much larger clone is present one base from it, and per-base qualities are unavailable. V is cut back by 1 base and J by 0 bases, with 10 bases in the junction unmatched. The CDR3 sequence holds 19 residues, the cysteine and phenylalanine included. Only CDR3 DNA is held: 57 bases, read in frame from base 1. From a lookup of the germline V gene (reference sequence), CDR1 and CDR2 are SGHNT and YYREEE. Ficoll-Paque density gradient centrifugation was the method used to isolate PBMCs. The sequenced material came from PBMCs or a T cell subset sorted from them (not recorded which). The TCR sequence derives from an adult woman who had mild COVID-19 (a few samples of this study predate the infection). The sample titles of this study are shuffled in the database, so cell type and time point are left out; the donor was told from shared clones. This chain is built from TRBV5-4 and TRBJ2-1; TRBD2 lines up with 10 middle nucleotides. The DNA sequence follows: TGTGCCAGCAGCTTGAGGGCTAGCGGGAGTATTAGCTCCTACAATGAGCAGTTCTTC. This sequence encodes CASSLRASGSISSYNEQFF.